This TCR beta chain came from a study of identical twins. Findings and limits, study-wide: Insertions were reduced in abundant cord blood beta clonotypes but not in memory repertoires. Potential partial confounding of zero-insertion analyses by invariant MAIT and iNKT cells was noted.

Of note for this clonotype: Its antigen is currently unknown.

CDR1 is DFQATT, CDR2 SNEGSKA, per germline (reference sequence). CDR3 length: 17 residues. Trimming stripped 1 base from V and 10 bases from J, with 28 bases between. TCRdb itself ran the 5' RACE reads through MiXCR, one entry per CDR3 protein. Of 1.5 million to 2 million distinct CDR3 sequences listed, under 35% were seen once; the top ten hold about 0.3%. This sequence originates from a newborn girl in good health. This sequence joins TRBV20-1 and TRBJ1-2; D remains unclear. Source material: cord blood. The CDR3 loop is CSARAPAKKGLLEDYTF. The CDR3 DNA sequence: TGCAGTGCTAGAGCCCCCGCAAAAAAAGGGCTCTTAGAGGACTACACCTTC.